One sample yielded the 5 T cell receptor beta chains listed below, sequenced in a study of identical twins. TCRdb called the 5' RACE reads again in MiXCR, with one record for every CDR3 protein. This table holds approximately 140,000 distinct CDR3 sequences, around 3.6% found once. Sequencing used memory T cells sorted from blood. Receptors originate from a man aged 18 to 30 in good health.

A few counts support this clonotype. The chain recombines TRBV20-1 with TRBJ1-1; no definite D call. The CDR3 contains 15 residues. Germline-derived CDR1 and CDR2 are DFQATT and SNEGSKA (reference sequence). With 3 bases removed from V and 0 bases from J, the gap between germline ends came to 14 bases. The CDR3 is CSASIFGRMNTEAFF. CDR3 sequence (DNA): TGCAGTGCTAGCATATTCGGACGGATGAACACTGAAGCTTTCTTT.

This sequence joins TRBV19 and TRBJ2-1, with 8 bases aligning to TRBD1. The CDR3 sequence is 15 residues long. With 0 bases clipped from V and 4 bases from J, the junction kept 2 bases outside the gene matches. CDR1 LNHDA and CDR2 SQIVND come from the germline V gene (reference sequence). The CDR3 DNA sequence: TGTGCCAGTAGTATAGACGGACAGGGATACAATGAGCAGTTCTTC. Translated: CASSIDGQGYNEQFF.

This clonotype turned up a few times. This sequence may be a read error, since a much larger clone differs from it by one base. Given the absence of the conserved phenylalanine or tryptophan at the CDR3 end, a read error is likely. The gene calls are TRBV10-3 and TRBJ1-4; D remains ambiguous. The CDR3 loop spans 11 amino acids. The germline V gene encodes CDR1 ENHRY and CDR2 SYGVKD. V gave up 8 bases and J gave up 4 bases, with 5 bases separating them. DNA of the CDR3: TGTGCCATCGGGAATAATGAAAAACTGTTTGTT. Translation: CAIGNNEKLFV.

This clonotype occurred many times. The chain recombines TRBV5-1 with TRBJ2-1; D is unresolved. The CDR3 has 14 amino acids. Germline-derived CDR1 and CDR2 are SGHRS and YFSETQ. Trimming stripped 0 bases from V and 5 bases from J, with 9 bases between. CDR3 coding DNA: TGCGCCAGCAGCTTGGAGGTTAGACACAATGAGCAGTTCTTC. It specifies CASSLEVRHNEQFF.

In its sample, this clonotype was seen many times. The genes are TRBV12-3 or TRBV12-4 and TRBJ2-6; D perhaps matches TRBD1 (6 bases). Trimming took 3 bases from V and 1 from J, leaving 13 bases between them. The CDR3 contains 17 residues. This CDR3 reads CASSLGRGRSGANVLTF. CDR3 sequence (DNA): TGTGCCAGCAGTTTGGGCAGGGGAAGATCTGGGGCCAACGTCCTGACTTTC.